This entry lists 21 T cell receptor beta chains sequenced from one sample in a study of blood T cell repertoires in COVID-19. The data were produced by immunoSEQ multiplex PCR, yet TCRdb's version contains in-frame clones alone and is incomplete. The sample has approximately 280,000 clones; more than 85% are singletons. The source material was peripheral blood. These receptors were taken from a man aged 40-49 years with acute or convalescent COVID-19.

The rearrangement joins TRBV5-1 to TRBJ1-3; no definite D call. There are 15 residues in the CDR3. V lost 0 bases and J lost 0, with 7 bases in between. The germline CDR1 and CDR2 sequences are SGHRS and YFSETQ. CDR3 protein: CASSLAPSSGNTIYF. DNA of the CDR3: TGCGCCAGCAGCTTGGCGCCCAGCTCTGGAAACACCATATATTTT.

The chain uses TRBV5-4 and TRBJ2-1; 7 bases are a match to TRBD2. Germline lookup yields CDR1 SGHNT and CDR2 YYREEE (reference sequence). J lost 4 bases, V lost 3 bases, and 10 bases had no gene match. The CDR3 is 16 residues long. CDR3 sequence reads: CASSSGGLYNYNEQFF. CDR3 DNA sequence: TGTGCCAGCAGCTCGGGAGGACTATATAATTACAATGAGCAGTTCTTC. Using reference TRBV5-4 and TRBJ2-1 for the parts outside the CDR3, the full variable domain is ETGVTQSPTHLIKTRGQQVTLRCSSQSGHNTVSWYQQALGQGPQFIFQYYREEENGRGNFPPRFSGLQFPNYSSELNVNALELDDSALYLCASSSGGLYNYNEQFFGPGTRLTVL.

This CDR3 reads CASRAGTEAFF. In DNA, the CDR3 is TGTGCCAGCCGTGCGGGGACTGAAGCTTTCTTT. The chain carries TRBV27 and TRBJ1-1; D gene unclear. This CDR3 comprises 11 residues. The germline V gene has CDR1 MNHEY and CDR2 SMNVEV (reference sequence). V shed 8 bases and J shed 5 bases, with 9 bases lying between them.

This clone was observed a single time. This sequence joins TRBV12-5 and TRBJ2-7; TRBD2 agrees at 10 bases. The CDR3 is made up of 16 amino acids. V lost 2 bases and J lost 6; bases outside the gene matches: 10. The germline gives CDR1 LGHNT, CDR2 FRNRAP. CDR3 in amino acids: CASGLRAGLATGEQYF. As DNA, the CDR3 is TGTGCTAGTGGTTTGCGAGCGGGACTAGCGACTGGCGAGCAGTACTTC.

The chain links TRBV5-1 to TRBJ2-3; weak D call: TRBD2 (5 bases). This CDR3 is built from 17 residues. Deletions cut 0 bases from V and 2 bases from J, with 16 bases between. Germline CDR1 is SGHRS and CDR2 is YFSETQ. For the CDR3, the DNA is TGCGCCAGCAGCTTGGGGGCTAGCTTTTCCTCCACAGATACGCAGTATTTT. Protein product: CASSLGASFSSTDTQYF. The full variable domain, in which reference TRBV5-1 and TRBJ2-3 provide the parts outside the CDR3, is KAGVTQTPRYLIKTRGQQVTLSCSPISGHRSVSWYQQTPGQGLQFLFEYFSETQRNKGNFPGRFSGRQFSNSRSEMNVSTLELGDSALYLCASSLGASFSSTDTQYFGPGTRLTVL.

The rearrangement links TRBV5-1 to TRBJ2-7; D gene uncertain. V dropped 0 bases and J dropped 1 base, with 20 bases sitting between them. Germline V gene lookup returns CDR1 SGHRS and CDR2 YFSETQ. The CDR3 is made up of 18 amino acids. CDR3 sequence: CASSLGAGLGILSYEQYF. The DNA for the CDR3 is TGCGCCAGCAGCTTGGGTGCAGGTTTGGGTATACTGTCCTACGAGCAGTACTTC.

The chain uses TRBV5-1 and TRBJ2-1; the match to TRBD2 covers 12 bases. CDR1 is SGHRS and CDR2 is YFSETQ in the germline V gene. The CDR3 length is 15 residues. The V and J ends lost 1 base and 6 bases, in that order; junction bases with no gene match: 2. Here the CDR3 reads CASSLLLAGGNEQFF. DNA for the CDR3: TGCGCCAGCAGCTTGCTACTAGCGGGGGGCAATGAGCAGTTCTTC.

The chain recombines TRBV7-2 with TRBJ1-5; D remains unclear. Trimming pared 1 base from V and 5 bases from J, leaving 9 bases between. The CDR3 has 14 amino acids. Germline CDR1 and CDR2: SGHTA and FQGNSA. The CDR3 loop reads CASSLVSGDQPQHF. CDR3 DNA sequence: TGTGCCAGCAGCTTAGTATCCGGGGATCAGCCCCAGCATTTT.

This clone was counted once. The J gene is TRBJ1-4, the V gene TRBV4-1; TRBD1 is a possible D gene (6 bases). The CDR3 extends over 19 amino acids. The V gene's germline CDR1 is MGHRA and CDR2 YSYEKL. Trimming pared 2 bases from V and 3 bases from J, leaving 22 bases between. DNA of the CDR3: TGCGCCAGCAGCCAACCTATACAGGGAAACCGGGGATCTAATGAAAAACTGTTTTTT. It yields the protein CASSQPIQGNRGSNEKLFF.

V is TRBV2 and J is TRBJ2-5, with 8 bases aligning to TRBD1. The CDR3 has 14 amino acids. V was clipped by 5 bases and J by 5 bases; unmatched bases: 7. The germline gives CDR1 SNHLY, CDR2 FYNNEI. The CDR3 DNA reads TGTGCCAGCAGTAAAGACAGGGGATGGGAGACCCAGTACTTC. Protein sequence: CASSKDRGWETQYF.

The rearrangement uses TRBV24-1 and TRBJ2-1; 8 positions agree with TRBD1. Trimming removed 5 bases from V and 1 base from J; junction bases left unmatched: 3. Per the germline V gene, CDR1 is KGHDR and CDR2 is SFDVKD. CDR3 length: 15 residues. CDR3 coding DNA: TGTGCCACCAGTGGCAACAGGGGGTCCTACAATGAGCAGTTCTTC. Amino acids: CATSGNRGSYNEQFF.

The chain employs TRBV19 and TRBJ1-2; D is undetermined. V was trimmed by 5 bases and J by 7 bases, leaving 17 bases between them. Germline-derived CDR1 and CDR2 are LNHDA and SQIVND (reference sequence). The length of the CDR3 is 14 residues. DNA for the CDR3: TGTGCCAGTAGTCCCCGCGGGGTCGATGGTGGCTACACCTTC. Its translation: CASSPRGVDGGYTF.

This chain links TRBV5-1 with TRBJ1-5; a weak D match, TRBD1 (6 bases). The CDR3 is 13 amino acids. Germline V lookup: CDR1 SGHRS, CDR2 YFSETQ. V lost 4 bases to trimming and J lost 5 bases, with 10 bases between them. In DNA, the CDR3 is TGCGCCAGCAGCCAAGACAGGTATCAGCCCCAGCATTTT. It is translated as CASSQDRYQPQHF.

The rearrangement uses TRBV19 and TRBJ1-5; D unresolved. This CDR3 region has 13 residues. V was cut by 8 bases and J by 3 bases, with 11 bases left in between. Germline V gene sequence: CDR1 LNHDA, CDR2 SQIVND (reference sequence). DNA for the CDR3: TGTGCCAGTGCCGGACTGTACAATCAGCCCCAGCATTTT. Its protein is CASAGLYNQPQHF. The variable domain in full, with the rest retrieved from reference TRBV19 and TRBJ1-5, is DGGITQSPKYLFRKEGQNVTLSCEQNLNHDAMYWYRQDPGQGLRLIYYSQIVNDFQKGDIAEGYSVSREKKESFPLTVTSAQKNPTAFYLCASAGLYNQPQHFGDGTRLSIL.

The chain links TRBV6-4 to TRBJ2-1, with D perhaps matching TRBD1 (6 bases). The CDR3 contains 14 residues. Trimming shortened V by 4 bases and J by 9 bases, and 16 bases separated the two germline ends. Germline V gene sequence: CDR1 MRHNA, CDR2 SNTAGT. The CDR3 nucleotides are TGTGCCAGCAGTGCCCTCCTCACAGGGACTGAGCAGTTCTTC. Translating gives CASSALLTGTEQFF.

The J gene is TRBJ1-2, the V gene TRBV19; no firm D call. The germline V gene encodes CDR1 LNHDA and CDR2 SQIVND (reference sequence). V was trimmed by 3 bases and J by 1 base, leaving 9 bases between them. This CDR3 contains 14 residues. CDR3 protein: CASSISVLNYGYTF. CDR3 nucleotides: TGTGCCAGTAGTATTAGTGTGCTTAACTATGGCTACACCTTC.

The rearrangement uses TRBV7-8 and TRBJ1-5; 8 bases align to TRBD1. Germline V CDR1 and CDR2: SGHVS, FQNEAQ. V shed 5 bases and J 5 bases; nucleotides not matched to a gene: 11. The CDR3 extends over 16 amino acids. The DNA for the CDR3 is TGTGCCAGCAGCCCTACCGACAGGGGCTATTATCAGCCCCAGCATTTT. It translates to CASSPTDRGYYQPQHF.

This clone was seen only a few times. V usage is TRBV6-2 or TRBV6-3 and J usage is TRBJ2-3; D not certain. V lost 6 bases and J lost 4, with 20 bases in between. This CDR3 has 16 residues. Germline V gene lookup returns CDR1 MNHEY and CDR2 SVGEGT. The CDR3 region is CASSANRLPVADTQYF. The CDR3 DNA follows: TGTGCCAGCAGCGCGAACCGACTCCCTGTCGCAGATACGCAGTATTTT.

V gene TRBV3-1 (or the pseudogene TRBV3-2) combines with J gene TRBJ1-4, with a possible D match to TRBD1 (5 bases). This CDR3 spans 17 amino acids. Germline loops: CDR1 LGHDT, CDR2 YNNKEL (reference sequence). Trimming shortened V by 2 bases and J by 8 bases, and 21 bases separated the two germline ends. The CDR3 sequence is CASSQQGQGILGEKLFF. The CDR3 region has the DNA TGTGCCAGCAGCCAACAGGGCCAGGGCATTCTGGGGGAAAAACTGTTTTTT.

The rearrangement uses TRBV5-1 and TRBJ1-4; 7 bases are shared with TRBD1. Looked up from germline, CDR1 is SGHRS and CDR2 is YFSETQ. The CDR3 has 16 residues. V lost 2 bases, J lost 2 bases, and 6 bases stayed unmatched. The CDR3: CASSFSIQGTNEKLFF. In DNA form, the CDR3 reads TGCGCCAGCAGCTTTTCTATACAGGGGACTAATGAAAAACTGTTTTTT. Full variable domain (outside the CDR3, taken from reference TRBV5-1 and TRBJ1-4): KAGVTQTPRYLIKTRGQQVTLSCSPISGHRSVSWYQQTPGQGLQFLFEYFSETQRNKGNFPGRFSGRQFSNSRSEMNVSTLELGDSALYLCASSFSIQGTNEKLFFGSGTQLSVL.

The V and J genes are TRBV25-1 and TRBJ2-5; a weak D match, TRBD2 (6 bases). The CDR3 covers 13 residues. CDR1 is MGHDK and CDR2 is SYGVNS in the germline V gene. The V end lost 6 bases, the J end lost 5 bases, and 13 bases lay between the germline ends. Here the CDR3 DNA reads TGTGCCAGCAGGGGACTCGATGGGGAGACCCAGTACTTC. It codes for CASRGLDGETQYF.